These 18 T cell receptor beta chains were sequenced from one sample in a study of cytomegalovirus exposure and HLA in healthy donors. PCR primers comprised 60 Vbeta and 13 Jbeta primers. Produced via immunoSEQ multiplex PCR; TCRdb's table is partial and in-frame only. In the table there are around 160,000 clones, over 70% of which are singletons. Sequenced material: PBMCs. All receptors derive from a male donor in good health and CMV-seropositive.

The CDR3 protein is CASSPGQGGNTIYF. Written as DNA, the CDR3 is TGTGCCAGCTCACCCGGACAGGGAGGAAACACCATATATTTT. The rearrangement links TRBV18 to TRBJ1-3; 8 bases match TRBD1. Losses at the gene ends were 3 bases for V and 4 bases for J; bases not matched to a gene: 2. Per germline, CDR1 KGHSH and CDR2 LQKENI. This CDR3 comprises 14 residues.

The rearrangement uses TRBV5-8 and TRBJ1-3; a weak D match, TRBD1 (6 bases). There are 15 residues in the CDR3. V lost 4 bases to trimming and J lost 0 bases, with 11 bases between them. Per the germline V gene, CDR1 is SGHTS and CDR2 is YDEGEE. CDR3 bases: TGTGCCAGCAGCCTGGGACAAGTCTCTGGAAACACCATATATTTT. Protein: CASSLGQVSGNTIYF.

This chain links TRBV15 with TRBJ2-7; the match to TRBD1 covers 9 bases. The V and J ends lost 4 bases and 4 bases, in that order; junction bases with no gene match: 5. There are 14 residues in the CDR3. Germline assignment: CDR1 LNHNV and CDR2 YYDKDF (reference sequence). CDR3 nucleotides: TGTGCCACCAGCATTCGACAGGGGGGATACGAGCAGTACTTC. This sequence encodes CATSIRQGGYEQYF.

V usage is TRBV29-1 and J usage is TRBJ2-7; D possibly corresponds to TRBD1 (6 bases). Germline CDR1 and CDR2: SQVTM and ANQGSEA. V was clipped by 5 bases and J by 5 bases, with 13 bases between them. The CDR3 consists of 12 residues. CDR3 loop: CSVSHRDDEQYF. CDR3 nucleotides: TGCAGCGTTTCTCACAGGGACGACGAGCAGTACTTC.

This chain uses TRBV30 with TRBJ1-3, with a tentative D call TRBD1 (6 bases). CDR3 length equals 15 residues. Trimming cost V 7 bases and J 1 base, with 17 bases left between them. Germline V gene lookup returns CDR1 GTSNPN and CDR2 SVGIG (reference sequence). CDR3: CAFYRELGSGNTIYF. The DNA for the CDR3 is TGTGCCTTTTACAGGGAGCTCGGGTCTGGAAACACCATATATTTT.

This sequence joins TRBV7-2 and TRBJ1-1, with D unresolved. V gave up 6 bases and J gave up 11 bases, with 19 bases separating them. In germline, CDR1 is SGHTA, CDR2 FQGNSA. CDR3 length: 13 residues. The CDR3 DNA follows: TGTGCCAGCAGTCCCACTAGGTCCTTACGGGCTTTCTTT. Protein product: CASSPTRSLRAFF.

The rearrangement uses TRBV29-1 and TRBJ2-7, with 9 bases fitting TRBD1. The CDR3 is 14 residues long. V lost 6 bases, J lost 2 bases, and 8 bases stayed unmatched. Germline V CDR1 and CDR2: SQVTM, ANQGSEA. In DNA, the CDR3 is TGCAGCGTCGTTAGGACAGGGGAGCCCTACGAGCAGTACTTC. Protein sequence: CSVVRTGEPYEQYF.

The V gene is TRBV7-3, the J gene TRBJ1-1, with D possibly being TRBD1 (6 bases). Between the trimmed V and J ends, which lost 4 bases and 7 bases, there was a span of 13 bases. Germline CDR1 reads SGHTA; CDR2 reads FQGTGA. The CDR3 extends over 13 amino acids. The CDR3 spells CASSYGGLDEAFF. In nucleotides, the CDR3 is TGTGCCAGCAGCTACGGGGGGCTGGATGAAGCTTTCTTT.

V and J are TRBV5-1 and TRBJ2-1; perhaps TRBD2 as D (5 bases). V lost 4 bases, J lost 3 bases, and 14 bases lay in between. The CDR3 is made up of 15 amino acids. Germline CDR1 is SGHRS and CDR2 is YFSETQ. The CDR3 DNA sequence: TGCGCCAGCAGCCCTAGCCATGGGAGCTACAATGAGCAGTTCTTC. Translating it yields CASSPSHGSYNEQFF.

This clone was counted between two and nine times. The chain employs TRBV9 and TRBJ1-3; a weak D match, TRBD1 (6 bases). The CDR3 runs 16 residues. Germline CDR1 is SGDLS and CDR2 is YYNGEE. Trimming removed 0 bases from V and 5 bases from J, with 15 bases in between. The CDR3 region is CASSVASQGTRNTIYF. DNA for the CDR3: TGTGCCAGCAGCGTAGCTTCCCAGGGGACCCGAAACACCATATATTTT.

The chain employs TRBV6-5 and TRBJ1-2, with D unclear. Germline assignment: CDR1 MNHEY and CDR2 SVGAGI. CDR3 length: 13 residues. V shed 2 bases and J shed 2 bases, with 6 bases lying between them. The CDR3 loop is CASSYRENYGYTF. CDR3 DNA: TGTGCCAGCAGTTACAGGGAGAACTATGGCTACACCTTC.

V is TRBV18 and J is TRBJ1-1; 8 nucleotides line up with TRBD1. CDR3 length equals 17 residues. V dropped 3 bases and J dropped 2; count of bases not matched to a gene: 11. Germline CDR1 and CDR2: KGHSH and LQKENI. CDR3 amino acids: CASSPTLPGQANTEAFF. CDR3 nucleotides: TGTGCCAGCTCACCTACGCTACCGGGACAGGCCAACACTGAAGCTTTCTTT.

V and J are TRBV18 and TRBJ1-1, with 10 bases matching TRBD1. J lost 1 base, V lost 6 bases, and 5 bases had no gene match. Germline V lookup: CDR1 KGHSH, CDR2 LQKENI. The CDR3 contains 15 residues. The CDR3 protein is CASSRRQGANTEAFF. CDR3 nucleotide sequence: TGTGCCAGCTCCCGCCGACAGGGGGCGAACACTGAAGCTTTCTTT. Combining the CDR3 with reference TRBV18 and TRBJ1-1 gives the whole variable domain NAGVMQNPRHLVRRRGQEARLRCSPMKGHSHVYWYRQLPEEGLKFMVYLQKENIIDESGMPKERFSAEFPKEGPSILRIQQVVRGDSAAYFCASSRRQGANTEAFFGQGTRLTVV.

This clone was seen a few times. The chain uses TRBV2 and TRBJ1-1; weak D call: TRBD1 (6 bases). CDR1 is SNHLY, CDR2 FYNNEI, per germline. V gave up 6 bases and J gave up 0 bases, with 14 bases separating them. This CDR3 comprises 15 residues. The CDR3 region has the DNA TGTGCCAGCAGCGCCCAGGGGCTTATGAACACTGAAGCTTTCTTT. Translating gives CASSAQGLMNTEAFF. Complete variable domain (other parts from reference TRBV2 and TRBJ1-1): EPEVTQTPSHQVTQMGQEVILRCVPISNHLYFYWYRQILGQKVEFLVSFYNNEISEKSEIFDDQFSVERPDGSNFTLKIRSTKLEDSAMYFCASSAQGLMNTEAFFGQGTRLTVV.

The V gene is TRBV4-3, the J gene TRBJ2-3, with D hard to call. The CDR3 consists of 14 residues. Germline V gives CDR1 LGHNA, CDR2 YSLEER. V shed 0 bases and J shed 2 bases, with 6 bases lying between them. CDR3 loop: CASSQDPNTDTQYF. CDR3 sequence (DNA): TGCGCCAGCAGCCAAGATCCCAACACAGATACGCAGTATTTT.

Note on this clone: A read error may produce the germline difference seen at one junction end. The chain carries TRBV7-9 and TRBJ1-2, with TRBD1 as a possible D gene (5 bases). Germline V CDR1 and CDR2: SEHNR, FQNEAQ (reference sequence). The CDR3 runs 14 residues. CDR3 in DNA: TGTTCCAGCAGCCCCATAGCAGGGTATCATGGCTACACCTTC. This gives the protein CSSSPIAGYHGYTF.

This clone was recorded only once. The chain links TRBV30 to TRBJ1-2; D not resolved. CDR1 is GTSNPN and CDR2 is SVGIG in the germline V gene (reference sequence). The CDR3 loop spans 14 amino acids. V was trimmed by 2 bases and J by 2 bases, leaving 12 bases between them. The CDR3: CAWSLRGSNYGYTF. Here the CDR3 DNA reads TGTGCCTGGAGTTTGCGGGGTTCAAACTATGGCTACACCTTC.

The rearrangement uses TRBV18 and TRBJ2-5; 9 bases map to TRBD1. The V segment lost 3 bases and the J segment 3 bases; nucleotides outside the gene matches: 5. CDR1 KGHSH and CDR2 LQKENI come from the germline V gene. The CDR3 has 15 amino acids. The CDR3 DNA reads as TGTGCCAGCTCACCGCAAACAGGGGGCGAAGAGACCCAGTACTTC. Amino acids: CASSPQTGGEETQYF.